This T cell receptor (beta chain) was documented in a study of T cell changes during pregnancy in multiple sclerosis. Here immunoSEQ multiplex PCR was the method, and the copy in TCRdb shows in-frame clones only, minus some. Here the sample spans more than 80,000 clones, about 90% being singletons. The receptor was derived from a female donor with multiple sclerosis, enrolled in a pregnancy study. The sequencing here drew on peripheral blood, taken before pregnancy.

CDR3 protein: CASSPKRSARAFF. The DNA of the CDR3 is TGTGCCAGCAGTCCGAAAAGATCTGCTAGGGCTTTCTTT. The rearrangement joins TRBV28 to TRBJ1-1; no clear D gene. This CDR3 spans 13 amino acids. V lost 5 bases to trimming and J lost 11 bases, with 18 bases between them. Germline values: CDR1 MDHEN, CDR2 SYDVKM.